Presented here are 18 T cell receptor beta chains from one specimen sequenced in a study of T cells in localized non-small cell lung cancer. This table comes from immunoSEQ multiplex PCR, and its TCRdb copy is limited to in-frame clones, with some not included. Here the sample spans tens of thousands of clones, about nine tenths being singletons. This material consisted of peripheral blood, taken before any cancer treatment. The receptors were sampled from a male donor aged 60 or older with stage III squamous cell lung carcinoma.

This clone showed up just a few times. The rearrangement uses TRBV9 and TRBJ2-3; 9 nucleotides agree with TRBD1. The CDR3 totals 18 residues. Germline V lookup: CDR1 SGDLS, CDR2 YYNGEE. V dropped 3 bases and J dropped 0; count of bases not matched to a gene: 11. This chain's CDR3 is CASSGGDGTGTSTDTQYF. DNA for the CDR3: TGTGCCAGCAGCGGCGGGGACGGGACAGGGACTAGCACAGATACGCAGTATTTT.

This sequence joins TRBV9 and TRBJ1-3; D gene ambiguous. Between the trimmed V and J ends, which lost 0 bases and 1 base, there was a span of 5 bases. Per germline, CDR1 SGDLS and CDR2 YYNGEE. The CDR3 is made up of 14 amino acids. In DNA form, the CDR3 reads TGTGCCAGCAGCGTAGGGATATCTGGAAACACCATATATTTT. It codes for CASSVGISGNTIYF.

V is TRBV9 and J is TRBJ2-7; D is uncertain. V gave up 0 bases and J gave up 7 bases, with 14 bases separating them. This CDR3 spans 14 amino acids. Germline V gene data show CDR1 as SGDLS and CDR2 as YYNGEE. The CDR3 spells CASSVAGRTEEQYF. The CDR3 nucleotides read TGTGCCAGCAGCGTAGCGGGCCGAACCGAAGAGCAGTACTTC.

This CDR3 reads CASSIDIGTGSIEQFF. The CDR3 coding sequence is TGTGCCAGTAGTATAGATATTGGGACAGGGAGTATTGAGCAGTTCTTC. This chain connects TRBV19 to TRBJ2-1; 9 bases are shared with TRBD1. The CDR3 is 16 amino acids. Germline lookup yields CDR1 LNHDA and CDR2 SQIVND (reference sequence). V shed 0 bases and J 9 bases; nucleotides not matched to a gene: 9.

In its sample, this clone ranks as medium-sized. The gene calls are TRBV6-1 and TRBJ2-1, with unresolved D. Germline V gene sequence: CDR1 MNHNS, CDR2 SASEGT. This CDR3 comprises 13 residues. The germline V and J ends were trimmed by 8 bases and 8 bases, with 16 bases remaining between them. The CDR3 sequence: CASLSPNRDEQFF. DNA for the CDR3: TGTGCCAGCCTAAGTCCTAATCGGGATGAGCAGTTCTTC.

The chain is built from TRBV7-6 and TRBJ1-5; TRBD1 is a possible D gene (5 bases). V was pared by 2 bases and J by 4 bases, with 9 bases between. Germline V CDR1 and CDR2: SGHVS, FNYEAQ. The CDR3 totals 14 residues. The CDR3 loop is CASSLRGGNQPQHF. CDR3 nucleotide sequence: TGTGCCAGCAGCTTACGGGGGGGTAATCAGCCCCAGCATTTT.

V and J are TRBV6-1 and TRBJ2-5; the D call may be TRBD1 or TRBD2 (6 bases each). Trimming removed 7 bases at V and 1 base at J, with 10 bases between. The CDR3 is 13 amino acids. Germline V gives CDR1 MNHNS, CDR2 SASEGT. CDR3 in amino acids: CASTRGVQETQYF. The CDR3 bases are TGTGCCAGCACGAGGGGGGTCCAAGAGACCCAGTACTTC.

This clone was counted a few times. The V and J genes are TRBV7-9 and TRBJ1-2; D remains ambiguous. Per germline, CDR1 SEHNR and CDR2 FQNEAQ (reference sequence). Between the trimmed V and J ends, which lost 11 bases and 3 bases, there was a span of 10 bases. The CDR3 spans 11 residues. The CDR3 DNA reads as TGTGCCGTCCGGGAGGACTATGGCTACACCTTC. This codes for CAVREDYGYTF. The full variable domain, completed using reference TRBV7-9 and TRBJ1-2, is DTGVSQNPRHKITKRGQNVTFRCDPISEHNRLYWYRQTLGQGPEFLTYFQNEAQLEKSRLLSDRFSAERPKGSFSTLEIQRTEQGDSAMYLCAVREDYGYTFGSGTRLTVV.

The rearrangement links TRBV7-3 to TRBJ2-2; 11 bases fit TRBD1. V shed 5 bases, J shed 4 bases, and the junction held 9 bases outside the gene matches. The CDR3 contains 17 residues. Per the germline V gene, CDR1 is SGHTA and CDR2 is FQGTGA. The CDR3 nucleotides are TGTGCCAGCAGCGCCCAGGCCGGGACAGGGGGCACCGGGGAGCTGTTTTTT. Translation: CASSAQAGTGGTGELFF.

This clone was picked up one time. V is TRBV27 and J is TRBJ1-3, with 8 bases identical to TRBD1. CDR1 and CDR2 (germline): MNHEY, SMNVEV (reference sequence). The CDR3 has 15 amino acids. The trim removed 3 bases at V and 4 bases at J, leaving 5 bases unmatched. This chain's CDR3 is CASSFAGQGGNTIYF. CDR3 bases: TGTGCCAGCAGTTTCGCAGGACAGGGAGGAAACACCATATATTTT.

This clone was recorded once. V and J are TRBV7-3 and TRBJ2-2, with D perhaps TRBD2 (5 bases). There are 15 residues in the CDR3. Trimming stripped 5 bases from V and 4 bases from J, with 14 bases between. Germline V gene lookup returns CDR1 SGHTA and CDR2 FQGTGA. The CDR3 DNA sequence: TGTGCCAGCAGCCCCGATCTCCGGGGCACCGGGGAGCTGTTTTTT. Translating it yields CASSPDLRGTGELFF.

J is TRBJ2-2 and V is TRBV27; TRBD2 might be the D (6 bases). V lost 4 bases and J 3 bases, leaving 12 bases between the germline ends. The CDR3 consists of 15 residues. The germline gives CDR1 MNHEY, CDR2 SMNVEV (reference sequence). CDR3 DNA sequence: TGTGCCAGCAGTTCCCTCGGGACTTACACCGGGGAGCTGTTTTTT. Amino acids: CASSSLGTYTGELFF.

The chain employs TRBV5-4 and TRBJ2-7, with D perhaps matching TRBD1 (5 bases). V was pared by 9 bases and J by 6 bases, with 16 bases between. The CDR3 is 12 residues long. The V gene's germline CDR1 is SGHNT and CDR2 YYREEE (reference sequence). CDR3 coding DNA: TGTGCCACCACCAGGGAAGGTACCGAGCAGTACTTC. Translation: CATTREGTEQYF.

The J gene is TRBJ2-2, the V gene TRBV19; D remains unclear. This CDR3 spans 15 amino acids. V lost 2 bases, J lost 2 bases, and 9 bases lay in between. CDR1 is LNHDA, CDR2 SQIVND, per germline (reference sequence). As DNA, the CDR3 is TGTGCCAGTAGTATACTCACCGATAACACCGGGGAGCTGTTTTTT. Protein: CASSILTDNTGELFF.

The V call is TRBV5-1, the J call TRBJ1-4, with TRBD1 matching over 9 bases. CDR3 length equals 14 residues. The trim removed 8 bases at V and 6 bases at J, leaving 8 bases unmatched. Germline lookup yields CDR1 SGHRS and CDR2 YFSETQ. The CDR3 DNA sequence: TGCGCCAGTCGGACCGGGACAGGGCATGAAAAACTGTTTTTT. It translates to CASRTGTGHEKLFF.

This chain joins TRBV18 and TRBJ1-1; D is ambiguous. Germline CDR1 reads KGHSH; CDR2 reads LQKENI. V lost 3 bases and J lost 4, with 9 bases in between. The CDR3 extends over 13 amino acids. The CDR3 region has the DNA TGTGCCAGCTCACCTAGTTTCGGCACTGAAGCTTTCTTT. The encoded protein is CASSPSFGTEAFF.

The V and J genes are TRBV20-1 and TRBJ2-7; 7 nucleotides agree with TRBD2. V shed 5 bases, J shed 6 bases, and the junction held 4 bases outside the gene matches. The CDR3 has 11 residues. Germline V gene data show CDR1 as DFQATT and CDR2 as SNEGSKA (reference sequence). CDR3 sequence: CSAPRGGEQYF. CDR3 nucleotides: TGCAGTGCTCCTCGCGGGGGCGAGCAGTACTTC.

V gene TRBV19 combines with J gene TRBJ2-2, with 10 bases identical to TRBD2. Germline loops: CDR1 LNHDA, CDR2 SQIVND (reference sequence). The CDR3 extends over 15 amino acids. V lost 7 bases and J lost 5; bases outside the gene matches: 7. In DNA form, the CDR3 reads TGTGCCAGTAACCCTAGCGGGGGCGCGACCGGGGAGCTGTTTTTT. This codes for CASNPSGGATGELFF.